A selection of T cell receptor beta chains follows, all from one sample in a study of cytomegalovirus exposure and HLA in healthy donors. Profiling relied on immunoSEQ multiplex PCR, and the TCRdb table lists in-frame clones only, not all of them. The sample contains more than 95,000 clones, 55% to 75% of which appear only once. The material sequenced was PBMCs. The receptor set was obtained from a man in his fifties or sixties in good health and CMV-seronegative. CDR3s include the opening cysteine and the closing phenylalanine or tryptophan. D genes are given only for firm matches. Where a row states a size, it is once, few, many or the class of an expanded clone; other rows omit it.

d_call: NA; v_call: TRBV5-1; clone_size: NA; j_call: TRBJ2-7; cdr3_nt: TGCGCCAGCAGCTTGGGTTCTTCCCAACTCGAGCAGTACTTC; cdr3_aa: CASSLGSSQLEQYF
d_call: NA; v_call: TRBV25-1; clone_size: NA; j_call: TRBJ2-3; cdr3_nt: TGTGCCAGCAGTGACCCGAGACAGGGCACAGATACGCAGTATTTT; cdr3_aa: CASSDPRQGTDTQYF
d_call: TRBD1; v_call: TRBV4-2; clone_size: NA; j_call: TRBJ1-1; cdr3_nt: TGTGCCAGCAGCCTCGGGACAGTCACTGAAGCTTTCTTT; cdr3_aa: CASSLGTVTEAFF
d_call: TRBD1; v_call: TRBV2; clone_size: once; j_call: TRBJ1-4; cdr3_nt: TGTGCCAGCCGGGGGGGACAGCGCCTAGTTGAAAAACTGTTTTTT; cdr3_aa: CASRGGQRLVEKLFF
d_call: TRBD1; v_call: TRBV28; clone_size: NA; j_call: TRBJ1-2; cdr3_nt: TGTGCCAGCAGACCCACAGGGGGCATCGGCTACACCTTC; cdr3_aa: CASRPTGGIGYTF
d_call: NA; v_call: TRBV7-2; clone_size: NA; j_call: TRBJ1-1; cdr3_nt: TGTGCCAGCAGCTTAAGGCAGGGTGGTGAAGCTTTCTTT; cdr3_aa: CASSLRQGGEAFF
d_call: TRBD2; v_call: TRBV10-2; clone_size: once; j_call: TRBJ2-1; cdr3_nt: TGCGCCAGCAGTGAACCCAGACTAGCGGGAGGCGTGAGCTCCTACAATGAGCAGTTCTTC; cdr3_aa: CASSEPRLAGGVSSYNEQFF
d_call: NA; v_call: TRBV13; clone_size: NA; j_call: TRBJ2-1; cdr3_nt: TGTGCCCCCCGAAACCCCATACTAGCCGATGAGCAGTTCTTC; cdr3_aa: CAPRNPILADEQFF
d_call: TRBD2; v_call: TRBV9; clone_size: NA; j_call: TRBJ2-2; cdr3_nt: TGTGCCAGCAGCTCCACTAGCGGGGGGGCCGGGGAGCTGTTTTTT; cdr3_aa: CASSSTSGGAGELFF
d_call: NA; v_call: TRBV6-5; clone_size: NA; j_call: TRBJ2-2; cdr3_nt: TGTGCCAGCAAGGCTCAGATGAGCGGCACCGGGGAGCTGTTTTTT; cdr3_aa: CASKAQMSGTGELFF
d_call: TRBD2; v_call: TRBV4-2; clone_size: NA; j_call: TRBJ2-1; cdr3_nt: TGTGCCAGCAGCCCCTCGGGACTAGCGGGGAGATACAATGAGCAGTTCTTC; cdr3_aa: CASSPSGLAGRYNEQFF
d_call: NA; v_call: TRBV5-8; clone_size: few; j_call: TRBJ2-7; cdr3_nt: TGTGCCAGCAGCTTGACTAGCTTGGGGGAGCAGTACTTC; cdr3_aa: CASSLTSLGEQYF
d_call: NA; v_call: TRBV19; clone_size: NA; j_call: TRBJ2-4; cdr3_nt: TGTGCCAGTAGAGCACTAAACATTCAGTACTTC; cdr3_aa: CASRALNIQYF
d_call: NA; v_call: TRBV6-5; clone_size: NA; j_call: TRBJ2-3; cdr3_nt: TGTGCCAGCAGTTACCAAGGGGAACATACGCAGTATTTT; cdr3_aa: CASSYQGEHTQYF
d_call: TRBD1; v_call: TRBV4-2; clone_size: few; j_call: TRBJ1-5; cdr3_nt: TGTGCCAGCAGCCAAGAAGTGCAGGGGGTTCAGCCCCAGCATTTT; cdr3_aa: CASSQEVQGVQPQHF
d_call: TRBD1; v_call: TRBV2; clone_size: few; j_call: TRBJ1-2; cdr3_nt: TGTGCCAGCAATCTAAGACCGGGACAGGGGGTGTTCTACGGCTACACCTTC; cdr3_aa: CASNLRPGQGVFYGYTF
d_call: NA; v_call: TRBV9; clone_size: NA; j_call: TRBJ2-7; cdr3_nt: TGTGCCAGCAGCGCTGGGGGACTGGACTTCTACGAGCAGTACTTC; cdr3_aa: CASSAGGLDFYEQYF
d_call: NA; v_call: TRBV5-1; clone_size: many; j_call: TRBJ2-1; cdr3_nt: TGCGCCAGCAGCGTGGGTGACGGCGGCGATGAGCAGTTCTTC; cdr3_aa: CASSVGDGGDEQFF
d_call: TRBD2; v_call: TRBV7-3; clone_size: NA; j_call: TRBJ2-1; cdr3_nt: TGTGCCAGCAGCTTAAGCCGGGGGGTGTACAATGAGCAGTTCTTC; cdr3_aa: CASSLSRGVYNEQFF
d_call: NA; v_call: TRBV7-9; clone_size: once; j_call: TRBJ1-2; cdr3_nt: TGTGCCAGCAGCCCAAACGGGGTTAACTATGGCTACACCTTC; cdr3_aa: CASSPNGVNYGYTF
d_call: TRBD1; v_call: TRBV18; clone_size: NA; j_call: TRBJ2-1; cdr3_nt: TGTGCCAGCTCACCCGGGACAGCTAATGAGCAGTTCTTC; cdr3_aa: CASSPGTANEQFF